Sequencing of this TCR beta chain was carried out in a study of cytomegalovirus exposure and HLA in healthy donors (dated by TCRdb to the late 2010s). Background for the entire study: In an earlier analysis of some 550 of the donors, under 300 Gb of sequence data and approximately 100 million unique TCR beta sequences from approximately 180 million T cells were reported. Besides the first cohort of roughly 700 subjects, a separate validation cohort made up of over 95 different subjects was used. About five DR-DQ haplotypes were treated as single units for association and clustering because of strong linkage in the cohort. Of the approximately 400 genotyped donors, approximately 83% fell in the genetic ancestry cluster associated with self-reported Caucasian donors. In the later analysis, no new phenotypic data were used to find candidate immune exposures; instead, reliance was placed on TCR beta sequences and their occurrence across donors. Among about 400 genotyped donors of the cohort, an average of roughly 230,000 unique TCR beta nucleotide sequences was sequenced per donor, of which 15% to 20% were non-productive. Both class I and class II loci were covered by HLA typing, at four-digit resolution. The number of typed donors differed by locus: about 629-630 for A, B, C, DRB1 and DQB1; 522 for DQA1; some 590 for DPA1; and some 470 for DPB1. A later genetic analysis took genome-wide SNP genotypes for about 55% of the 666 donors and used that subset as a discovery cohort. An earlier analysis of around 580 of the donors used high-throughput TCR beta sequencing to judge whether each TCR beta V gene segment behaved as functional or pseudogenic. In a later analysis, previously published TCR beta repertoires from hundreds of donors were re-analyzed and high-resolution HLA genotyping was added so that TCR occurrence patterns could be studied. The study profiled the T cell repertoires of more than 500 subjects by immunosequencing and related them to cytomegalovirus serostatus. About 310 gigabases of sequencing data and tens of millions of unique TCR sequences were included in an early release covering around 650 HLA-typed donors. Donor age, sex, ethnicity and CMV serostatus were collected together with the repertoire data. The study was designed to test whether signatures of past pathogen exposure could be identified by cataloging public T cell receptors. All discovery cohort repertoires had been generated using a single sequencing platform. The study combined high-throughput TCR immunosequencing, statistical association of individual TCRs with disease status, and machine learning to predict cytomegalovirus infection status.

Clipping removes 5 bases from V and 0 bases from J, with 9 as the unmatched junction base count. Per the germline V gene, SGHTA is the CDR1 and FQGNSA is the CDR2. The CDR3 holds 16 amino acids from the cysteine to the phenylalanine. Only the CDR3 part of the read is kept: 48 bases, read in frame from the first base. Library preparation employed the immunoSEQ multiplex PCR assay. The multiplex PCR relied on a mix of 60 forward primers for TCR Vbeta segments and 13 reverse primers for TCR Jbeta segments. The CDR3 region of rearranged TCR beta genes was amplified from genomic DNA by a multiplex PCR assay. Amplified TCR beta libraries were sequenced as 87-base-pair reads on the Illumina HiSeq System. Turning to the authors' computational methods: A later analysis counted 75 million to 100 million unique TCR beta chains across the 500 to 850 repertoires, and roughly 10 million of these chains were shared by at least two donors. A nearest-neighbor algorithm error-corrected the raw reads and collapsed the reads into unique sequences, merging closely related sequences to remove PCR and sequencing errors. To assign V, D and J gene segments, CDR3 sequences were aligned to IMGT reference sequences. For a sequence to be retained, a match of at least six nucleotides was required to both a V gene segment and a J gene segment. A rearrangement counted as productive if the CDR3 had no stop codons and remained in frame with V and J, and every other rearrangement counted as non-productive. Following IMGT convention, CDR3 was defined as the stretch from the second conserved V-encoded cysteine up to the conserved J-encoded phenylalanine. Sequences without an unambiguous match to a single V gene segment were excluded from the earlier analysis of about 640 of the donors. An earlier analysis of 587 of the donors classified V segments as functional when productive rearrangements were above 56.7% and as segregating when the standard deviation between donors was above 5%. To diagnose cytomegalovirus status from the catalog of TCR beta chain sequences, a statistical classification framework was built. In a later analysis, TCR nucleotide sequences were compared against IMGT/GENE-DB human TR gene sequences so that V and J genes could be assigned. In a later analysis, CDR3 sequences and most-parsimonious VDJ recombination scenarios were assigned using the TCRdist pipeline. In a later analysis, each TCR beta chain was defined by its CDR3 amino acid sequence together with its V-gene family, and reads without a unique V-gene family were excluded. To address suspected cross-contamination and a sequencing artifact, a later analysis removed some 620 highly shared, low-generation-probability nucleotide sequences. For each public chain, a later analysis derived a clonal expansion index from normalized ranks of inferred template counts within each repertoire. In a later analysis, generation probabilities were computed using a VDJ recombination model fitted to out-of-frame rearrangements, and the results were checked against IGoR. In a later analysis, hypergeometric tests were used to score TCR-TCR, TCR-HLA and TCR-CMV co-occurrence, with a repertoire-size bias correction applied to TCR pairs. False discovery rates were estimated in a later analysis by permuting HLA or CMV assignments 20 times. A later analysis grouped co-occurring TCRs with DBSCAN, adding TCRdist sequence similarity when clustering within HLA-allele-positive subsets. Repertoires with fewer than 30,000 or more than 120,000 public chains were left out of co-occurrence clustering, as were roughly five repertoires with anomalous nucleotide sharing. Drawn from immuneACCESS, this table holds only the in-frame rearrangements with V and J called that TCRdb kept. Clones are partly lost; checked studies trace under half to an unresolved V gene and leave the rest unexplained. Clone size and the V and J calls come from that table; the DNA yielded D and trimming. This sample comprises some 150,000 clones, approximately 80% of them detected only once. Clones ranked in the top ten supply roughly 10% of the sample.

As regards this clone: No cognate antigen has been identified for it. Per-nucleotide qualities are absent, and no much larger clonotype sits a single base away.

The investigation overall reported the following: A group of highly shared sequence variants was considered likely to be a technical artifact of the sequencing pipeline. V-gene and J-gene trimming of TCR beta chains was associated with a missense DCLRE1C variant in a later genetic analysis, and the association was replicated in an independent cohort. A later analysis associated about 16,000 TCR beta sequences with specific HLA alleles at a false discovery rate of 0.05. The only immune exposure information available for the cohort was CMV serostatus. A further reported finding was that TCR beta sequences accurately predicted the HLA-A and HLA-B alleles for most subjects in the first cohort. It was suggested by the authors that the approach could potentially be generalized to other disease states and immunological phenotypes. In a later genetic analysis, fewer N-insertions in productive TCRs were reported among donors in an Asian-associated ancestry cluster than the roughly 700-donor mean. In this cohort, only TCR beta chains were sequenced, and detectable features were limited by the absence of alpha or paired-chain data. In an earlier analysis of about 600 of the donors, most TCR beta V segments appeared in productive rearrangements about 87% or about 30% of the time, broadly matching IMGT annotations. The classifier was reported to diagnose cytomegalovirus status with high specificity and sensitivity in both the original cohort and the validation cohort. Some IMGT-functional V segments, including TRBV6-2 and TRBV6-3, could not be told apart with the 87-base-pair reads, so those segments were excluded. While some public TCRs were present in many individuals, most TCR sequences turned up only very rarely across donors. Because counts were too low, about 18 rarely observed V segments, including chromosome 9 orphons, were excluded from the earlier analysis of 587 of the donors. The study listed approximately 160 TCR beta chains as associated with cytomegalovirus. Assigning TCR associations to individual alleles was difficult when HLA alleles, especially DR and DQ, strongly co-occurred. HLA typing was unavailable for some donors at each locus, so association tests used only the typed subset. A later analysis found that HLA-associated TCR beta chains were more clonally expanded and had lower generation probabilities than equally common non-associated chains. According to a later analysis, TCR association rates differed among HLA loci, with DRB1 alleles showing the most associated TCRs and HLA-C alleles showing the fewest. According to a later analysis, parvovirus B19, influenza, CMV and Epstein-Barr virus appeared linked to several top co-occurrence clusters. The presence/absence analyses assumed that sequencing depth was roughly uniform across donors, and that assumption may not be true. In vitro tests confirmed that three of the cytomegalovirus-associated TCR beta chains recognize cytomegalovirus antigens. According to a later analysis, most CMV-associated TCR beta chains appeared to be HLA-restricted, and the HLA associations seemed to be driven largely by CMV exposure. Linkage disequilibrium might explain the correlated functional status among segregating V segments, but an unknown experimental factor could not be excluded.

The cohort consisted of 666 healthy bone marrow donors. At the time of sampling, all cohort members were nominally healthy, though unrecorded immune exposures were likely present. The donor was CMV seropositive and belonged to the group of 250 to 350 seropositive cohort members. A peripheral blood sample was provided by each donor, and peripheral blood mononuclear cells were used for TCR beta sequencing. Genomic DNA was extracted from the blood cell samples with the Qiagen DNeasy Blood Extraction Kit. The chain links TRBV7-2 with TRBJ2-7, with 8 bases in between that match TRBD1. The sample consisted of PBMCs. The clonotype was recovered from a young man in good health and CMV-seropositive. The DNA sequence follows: TGTGCCAGCAGCCCTAAAGGACAGGGAGTCTCCTACGAGCAGTACTTC. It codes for CASSPKGQGVSYEQYF.